The present entry profiles one TCR beta chain with its context. Its antigen is still unknown. CDR3 length: 17 residues. Clones were sequenced by immunoSEQ multiplex PCR, and TCRdb holds only the in-frame ones, with some missing. The repertoire consists of under 110,000 clones, with about 90% occurring once and the leading ten covering 12%. The record originates from a study of siplizumab effects on memory and regulatory T cells. Study-wide findings and caveats: Memory cells seemed less diverse than naive T cells, which seemed major alloresponse contributors. Proliferating clones, CD4+ or CD8+, lacked an assignable naive or memory phenotype in roughly 80-97% of cases. Versus 25% to 30% in controls, the mappable alloreactive CD4+ clones averaged roughly 75% Treg-derived with siplizumab. Among sequences traceable to unstimulated CD4+ memory cells, alloreactive ones were significantly reduced by siplizumab.

The chain combines TRBV21-1 with TRBJ2-6; the table's D call TRBD1 went unverified against the DNA. TRBV21-1 is annotated as a pseudogene. The sequenced material came from non-Treg CD4+ T cells sorted from blood. The sequence was collected from a human donor in good health. The CDR3 DNA reads TGTGCCAGCAGCAAAGGGGCAGGCCCGCCTGGGGCCAACGTCCTGACTTTC. This gives the protein CASSKGAGPPGANVLTF.